Each of the 24 T cell receptor beta chains below was sequenced from the same sample in a study of T cell repertoires in ileal Crohn's disease. Clones were read by immunoSEQ multiplex PCR, and TCRdb kept only the in-frame ones, dropping some. Of fewer than 15,000 clones detected, roughly three quarters appear once; the ten largest clones hold about 4%. Sample time point: neoterminal ileum biopsy at postoperative endoscopy, about 6 months after surgery. The specimen sequenced was ileal tissue. All receptors come from an adult with Crohn's disease.

This chain joins TRBV5-6 and TRBJ2-7; no firm D call. Germline loops: CDR1 SGHDT, CDR2 YYEEEE. The V end was cut by 4 bases, the J end by 5 bases, with 10 bases between. CDR3 size: 12 residues. Written as DNA, the CDR3 is TGTGCCAGCAGCACCTACAGTGACGAGCAGTACTTC. It specifies CASSTYSDEQYF.

V is TRBV5-1 and J is TRBJ2-7; possibly TRBD2 for D (5 bases). Germline-derived CDR1 and CDR2 are SGHRS and YFSETQ. The ends were cut back, 2 bases at V and 0 bases at J, with 9 bases in the middle. The CDR3 contains 14 residues. Here the CDR3 DNA reads TGCGCCAGCAGCTTCGGCGGGCCCTCCTACGAGCAGTACTTC. Protein: CASSFGGPSYEQYF. Complete variable domain (other parts from reference TRBV5-1 and TRBJ2-7): KAGVTQTPRYLIKTRGQQVTLSCSPISGHRSVSWYQQTPGQGLQFLFEYFSETQRNKGNFPGRFSGRQFSNSRSEMNVSTLELGDSALYLCASSFGGPSYEQYFGPGTRLTVT.

CDR3 DNA: TGTGCCAGTAGGCCGGGACATTCAATAGGGGCTAACTATGGCTACACCTTC. This gives the protein CASRPGHSIGANYGYTF. The V and J genes are TRBV19 and TRBJ1-2; possible D gene TRBD1, 6 bases. V shed 6 bases and J shed 0 bases, with 20 bases lying between them. Germline values: CDR1 LNHDA, CDR2 SQIVND (reference sequence). The CDR3 totals 17 residues. Based on the CDR3 plus reference TRBV19 and TRBJ1-2, the full variable domain is DGGITQSPKYLFRKEGQNVTLSCEQNLNHDAMYWYRQDPGQGLRLIYYSQIVNDFQKGDIAEGYSVSREKKESFPLTVTSAQKNPTAFYLCASRPGHSIGANYGYTFGSGTRLTVV.

This clone was counted between two and nine times. This chain connects TRBV28 to TRBJ2-7; 8 bases are a match to TRBD1. The CDR3 spans 14 residues. Germline V CDR1 and CDR2: MDHEN, SYDVKM. The J segment lost 1 base and the V segment lost 7 bases, leaving 6 bases of the junction unmatched. The CDR3, as DNA: TGTGCCAGCACAGCAGGGGGCGCTTCCTACGAGCAGTACTTC. This encodes CASTAGGASYEQYF.

This rearrangement joins TRBV5-1 to TRBJ1-6; D not certain. From germline, CDR1 is SGHRS and CDR2 YFSETQ. The CDR3 runs 14 residues. V lost 5 bases to trimming and J lost 0 bases, with 6 bases between them. CDR3 region: CASRISSYNSPLHF. CDR3 DNA: TGCGCCAGCAGGATAAGCTCCTATAATTCACCCCTCCACTTT. Filled out from reference TRBV5-1 and TRBJ1-6, the complete variable domain reads KAGVTQTPRYLIKTRGQQVTLSCSPISGHRSVSWYQQTPGQGLQFLFEYFSETQRNKGNFPGRFSGRQFSNSRSEMNVSTLELGDSALYLCASRISSYNSPLHFGNGTRLTVT.

With respect to this clone: Its ends do not fully match the called genes, so a read error is possible. This sequence joins TRBV6-1 and TRBJ1-1; no clear D gene. The CDR3 has 11 residues. Germline V lookup: CDR1 MNHNS, CDR2 SASEGT. The CDR3 nucleotides read TGTGCCAGCAGTGAAAACAGTGAAGCTTTCTTT. Its translation: CASSENSEAFF.

The genes are TRBV29-1 and TRBJ2-7; 7 bases fit TRBD1. The V segment lost 6 bases and the J segment 6 bases; nucleotides outside the gene matches: 14. Per germline, CDR1 SQVTM and CDR2 ANQGSEA. The CDR3 is made up of 14 amino acids. This CDR3 reads CSVVTSGTESEQYF. In nucleotides, the CDR3 is TGCAGCGTCGTAACTTCCGGGACAGAGAGCGAGCAGTACTTC.

The rearrangement joins TRBV19 to TRBJ2-7; 11 positions agree with TRBD2. V lost 5 bases, J lost 7 bases, and 10 bases stayed unmatched. This CDR3 has 15 amino acids. Germline V gene lookup returns CDR1 LNHDA and CDR2 SQIVND (reference sequence). CDR3 amino acids: CASSVALAGGWEQYF. CDR3 DNA: TGTGCCAGTAGTGTCGCCCTAGCGGGAGGCTGGGAGCAGTACTTC.

CDR3 nucleotide sequence: TGCGCCAGCAGCATGGGCCCTAATGAAAAACTGTTTTTT. Amino acid sequence: CASSMGPNEKLFF. The chain uses TRBV5-1 and TRBJ1-4; D is unresolved. The CDR3 is made up of 13 amino acids. Trimming left V 4 bases short and J 3 bases short, with 7 bases between. The germline V gene encodes CDR1 SGHRS and CDR2 YFSETQ. The whole variable domain, remainder taken from reference TRBV5-1 and TRBJ1-4, is KAGVTQTPRYLIKTRGQQVTLSCSPISGHRSVSWYQQTPGQGLQFLFEYFSETQRNKGNFPGRFSGRQFSNSRSEMNVSTLELGDSALYLCASSMGPNEKLFFGSGTQLSVL.

The chain is built from TRBV15 and TRBJ1-3; no reliable D call. The CDR3 loop spans 13 amino acids. The germline CDR1 and CDR2 sequences are LNHNV and YYDKDF (reference sequence). V lost 8 bases and J lost 2, with 10 bases in between. DNA for the CDR3: TGTGCCACCGCGGGGAAGACTGGAAACACCATATATTTT. It codes for CATAGKTGNTIYF.

This clone was found a few times. The chain uses TRBV7-2 and TRBJ1-3; D ambiguous. The CDR3 has 13 residues. Trimming left V 4 bases short and J 4 bases short, with 8 bases between. CDR1 and CDR2 from the germline V gene are SGHTA and FQGNSA. CDR3 nucleotides: TGTGCCAGCAGCTCTTCTTACGGAAACACCATATATTTT. Translated, it gives CASSSSYGNTIYF.

The rearrangement joins TRBV9 to TRBJ1-2, with D unresolved. CDR3 length: 14 amino acids. CDR1 SGDLS and CDR2 YYNGEE come from the germline V gene. V shed 4 bases and J shed 2 bases, with 12 bases lying between them. The chain's CDR3 is CASSPRRANYGYTF. The CDR3 DNA reads TGTGCCAGCAGCCCCCGACGGGCCAACTATGGCTACACCTTC.

The table lists this clone with a count of one. The rearrangement uses TRBV11-2 and TRBJ1-1; D gene uncertain. Between the trimmed V and J ends, which lost 1 base and 5 bases, there was a span of 8 bases. CDR3 size: 13 residues. The V gene's germline CDR1 is SGHAT and CDR2 FQNNGV. The CDR3 DNA reads as TGTGCCAGCAGCTTAGGACTCGTAACTGAAGCTTTCTTT. Translated: CASSLGLVTEAFF. The full variable domain, completed using reference TRBV11-2 and TRBJ1-1, is EAGVAQSPRYKIIEKRQSVAFWCNPISGHATLYWYQQILGQGPKLLIQFQNNGVVDDSQLPKDRFSAERLKGVDSTLKIQPAKLEDSAVYLCASSLGLVTEAFFGQGTRLTVV.

The chain links TRBV2 to TRBJ1-5; D is undetermined. Germline assignment: CDR1 SNHLY and CDR2 FYNNEI. The CDR3 totals 14 residues. With 8 bases removed from V and 1 base from J, the gap between germline ends came to 12 bases. The chain's CDR3 is CASGSLTSNQPQHF. The CDR3 DNA reads as TGTGCCAGCGGAAGCCTAACGAGCAATCAGCCCCAGCATTTT.

Concerning this clone: Different DNA sequences within this sample yield the same CDR3. The chain recombines TRBV2 with TRBJ1-1, with D hard to call. The V end was cut by 5 bases, the J end by 1 base, with 8 bases between. CDR1 and CDR2 (germline): SNHLY, FYNNEI. The CDR3 runs to 13 residues. CDR3 DNA sequence: TGTGCCAGCAGTAGCGTGGGGAACACTGAAGCTTTCTTT. Amino acid sequence: CASSSVGNTEAFF.

V and J are TRBV5-6 and TRBJ1-3; no definite D call. Germline V lookup: CDR1 SGHDT, CDR2 YYEEEE. The CDR3 has 13 amino acids. Trimming removed 4 bases at V and 3 bases at J, with 8 bases between. This CDR3 is CASSPGFGNTIYF. Here the CDR3 DNA reads TGTGCCAGCAGCCCCGGATTTGGAAACACCATATATTTT.

The chain is built from TRBV5-1 and TRBJ1-5, with unresolved D. CDR1 SGHRS and CDR2 YFSETQ come from the germline V gene. Trimming left V 5 bases short and J 1 base short, with 13 bases between. The CDR3 covers 15 residues. CDR3 bases: TGCGCCAGCAGGAAATCGGGTCAGAGCAATCAGCCCCAGCATTTT. Its protein product is CASRKSGQSNQPQHF.

The chain combines TRBV6-1 with TRBJ2-7; 9 bases are shared with TRBD1. J gave up 5 bases and V 10 bases, and 15 bases lay outside the gene matches. Germline-derived CDR1 and CDR2 are MNHNS and SASEGT. The CDR3 contains 15 residues. The CDR3 protein is CAINPGGTGSHEQYF. Here the CDR3 DNA reads TGTGCCATCAACCCCGGGGGGACAGGGAGCCACGAGCAGTACTTC.

The gene calls are TRBV7-2 and TRBJ1-2, with 8 bases aligning to TRBD1. The CDR3 sequence is 14 residues long. Germline values: CDR1 SGHTA, CDR2 FQGNSA. V lost 5 bases and J lost 4; bases outside the gene matches: 6. CDR3 residues: CASSDIGQGYGYTF. In DNA, the CDR3 is TGTGCCAGCAGCGATATAGGACAGGGCTATGGCTACACCTTC.

The V gene is TRBV19, the J gene TRBJ2-5, with D possibly called TRBD1 or TRBD2 (5 bases each). Trimming stripped 1 base from V and 4 bases from J, with 10 bases between. Germline CDR1 is LNHDA and CDR2 is SQIVND (reference sequence). CDR3 size: 14 residues. Written as DNA, the CDR3 is TGTGCCAGTAGTATAGGGCTAGGGACAGAGACCCAGTACTTC. Translation gives CASSIGLGTETQYF.

This clone appeared once. The chain joins TRBV30 to TRBJ2-2, with a possible D match to TRBD2 (5 bases). V lost 3 bases to trimming and J lost 7 bases, with 6 bases between them. Germline CDR1 reads GTSNPN; CDR2 reads SVGIG (reference sequence). The CDR3 is 11 amino acids. The CDR3 region has the DNA TGTGCCTGGAGACTAGGCGGGGAGCTGTTTTTT. Encoded protein: CAWRLGGELFF.

The table lists this clone with a few counts. The V and J genes are TRBV7-2 and TRBJ1-5; 7 bases fit TRBD1. Germline loops: CDR1 SGHTA, CDR2 FQGNSA. Unmatched junction bases numbered 9, after V lost 5 bases and J lost 5 bases. The CDR3 sequence is 15 residues long. The CDR3 nucleotides read TGTGCCAGCAGCCATGACAGGGCTCCCTATCAGCCCCAGCATTTT. Translated: CASSHDRAPYQPQHF.

This clone appeared a single time. The chain is built from TRBV27 and TRBJ2-7; either TRBD1 or TRBD2 may fit D (5 bases each). Per germline, CDR1 MNHEY and CDR2 SMNVEV (reference sequence). The V gene lost 0 bases and the J gene lost 3 bases, with 12 bases spanning the gap. The CDR3 loop spans 15 amino acids. The CDR3 bases are TGTGCCAGCAGTTTATCGGAGCCGGGGCGCTACGAGCAGTACTTC. Encoded protein: CASSLSEPGRYEQYF.

The V and J genes are TRBV9 and TRBJ1-4; D unclear. The CDR3 totals 14 residues. The ends were cut back, 0 bases at V and 5 bases at J, with 8 bases in the middle. CDR1 and CDR2 from the germline V gene are SGDLS and YYNGEE. CDR3: CASSVDIRNEKLFF. DNA of the CDR3: TGTGCCAGCAGCGTAGACATCCGGAATGAAAAACTGTTTTTT.